The 29 T cell receptor beta chains below all came from one sample that was sequenced in a study of blood T cells in healthy people across ages. Sample-barcoded 5' priming and a J-beta primer mix drove a second PCR of about 6 to 12 cycles. TCRdb reprocessed the 5' RACE reads via MiXCR and lists one record per CDR3 protein. The data contain roughly 830,000 distinct CDR3 sequences, about 59% of them singletons. The sample taken for sequencing was blood. Source of these receptors: a man aged 30 to 45 in good health.

The chain employs TRBV6-2 or TRBV6-3 and TRBJ1-5; 9 bases fit TRBD1. This CDR3 comprises 15 residues. The trim removed 7 bases at V and 5 bases at J, leaving 9 bases unmatched. Germline V gene lookup returns CDR1 MNHEY and CDR2 SVGEGT. In DNA form, the CDR3 reads TGTGCCAGCACCCGGGACAGGGAAATCGATCAGCCCCAGCATTTT. Residues: CASTRDREIDQPQHF.

This clonotype was counted once. This chain connects TRBV7-2 to TRBJ2-3; TRBD1 matches at 7 bases. Trimming removed 3 bases from V and 0 bases from J; junction bases left unmatched: 9. CDR1 and CDR2 from the germline V gene are SGHTA and FQGNSA. The CDR3 is 17 residues long. CDR3 nucleotide sequence: TGTGCCAGCAGCTTGGGACAGACCCCTCCTAGCACAGATACGCAGTATTTT. This gives the protein CASSLGQTPPSTDTQYF.

The chain uses TRBV6-2 or TRBV6-3 and TRBJ2-3; TRBD2 matches at 9 bases. CDR1 is MNHEY and CDR2 is SVGEGT in the germline V gene. The CDR3 consists of 18 residues. V shed 0 bases and J 4 bases; nucleotides not matched to a gene: 11. This CDR3 reads CASSYSQAPGLASDTQYF. CDR3 bases: TGTGCCAGCAGTTACTCGCAGGCCCCGGGACTAGCCTCAGATACGCAGTATTTT.

V gene TRBV4-2 combines with J gene TRBJ2-1; D is unclear. The CDR3 loop spans 15 amino acids. Between the trimmed V and J ends, which lost 4 bases and 9 bases, there was a span of 19 bases. From germline, CDR1 is LGHNA and CDR2 YNFKEQ. CDR3 in amino acids: CASSPADETGREQFF. The CDR3 DNA sequence: TGTGCCAGCAGCCCTGCCGACGAGACGGGCCGTGAGCAGTTCTTC.

The chain employs TRBV12-3 or TRBV12-4 and TRBJ1-1, with unresolved D. The CDR3 runs to 14 residues. V gave up 2 bases and J gave up 1 base, with 8 bases separating them. Written as DNA, the CDR3 is TGTGCCAGCAGTTTAATTAGGGCGAACACTGAAGCTTTCTTT. Protein product: CASSLIRANTEAFF.

This CDR3 reads CATSPSGSYNEQFF. Written as DNA, the CDR3 is TGTGCCACCAGCCCCTCAGGATCCTACAATGAGCAGTTCTTC. The chain carries TRBV15 and TRBJ2-1; D unresolved. Trimming took off 5 bases at V and 1 base at J, with 9 bases between the two ends. Germline CDR1 LNHNV, CDR2 YYDKDF (reference sequence). This CDR3 is 14 amino acids long.

The CDR3 region is CASSIQTSGVRNEQFF. The CDR3 DNA reads TGTGCCAGCAGCATACAGACTAGCGGGGTCAGGAATGAGCAGTTCTTC. The chain combines TRBV12-3 or TRBV12-4 with TRBJ2-1; 11 bases are a match to TRBD2. V lost 6 bases, J lost 7 bases, and 11 bases stayed unmatched. The CDR3 spans 16 residues.

The V call is TRBV29-1, the J call TRBJ2-3; D is possibly TRBD2 (5 bases). This CDR3 region has 13 residues. Germline CDR1 reads SQVTM; CDR2 reads ANQGSEA. V gave up 5 bases and J gave up 1 base, with 10 bases separating them. CDR3 sequence: CSVRGLGTDTQYF. In DNA, the CDR3 is TGCAGCGTTCGGGGTCTGGGCACAGATACGCAGTATTTT.

The chain combines TRBV9 with TRBJ1-2; no firm D call. CDR1 is SGDLS and CDR2 is YYNGEE in the germline V gene. The CDR3 consists of 16 residues. V was clipped by 0 bases and J by 1 base, with 13 bases between them. CDR3 DNA sequence: TGTGCCAGCAGCGTAGAAATTCGGACGGATAACTATGGCTACACCTTC. Residues: CASSVEIRTDNYGYTF.

Only one count was recorded for this clonotype. One end of the junction varies from germline; a read error may be responsible. The rearrangement links TRBV13 to TRBJ2-1; D possibly corresponds to TRBD1 (5 bases). Germline values: CDR1 PRHDT, CDR2 FYEKMQ (reference sequence). The CDR3 contains 15 residues. The CDR3 loop reads CASSPRRVGYNEQFF. In DNA, the CDR3 is TGTGCCAGCAGCCCCCGCAGGGTAGGCTACAATGAGCAATTCTTC.

The chain employs TRBV7-3 and TRBJ1-2; 7 bases match TRBD1. The CDR3 is 15 amino acids. Germline assignment: CDR1 SGHTA and CDR2 FQGTGA. Trimming took 4 bases from V and 2 from J; bases not matched to a gene: 7. In DNA, the CDR3 is TGTGCCAGCAGCTCCCTTGGACAGGCCAACTATGGCTACACCTTC. Its protein is CASSSLGQANYGYTF.

In nucleotides, the CDR3 is TGCGCCAGCAGCTTGGATTGGACAGGGGGCGAAGGCTACACCTTC. This sequence encodes CASSLDWTGGEGYTF. V and J are TRBV5-1 and TRBJ1-2, with TRBD1 matching 11 bases. Germline-derived CDR1 and CDR2 are SGHRS and YFSETQ. The V and J ends lost 0 bases and 8 bases, in that order; junction bases with no gene match: 6. The CDR3 sequence is 15 residues long.

The chain recombines TRBV25-1 with TRBJ2-1; the D gene is possibly TRBD2 (6 bases). The end of the DNA aligns better with TRBJ2-7, so the J call may be wrong. The germline V gene has CDR1 MGHDK and CDR2 SYGVNS. There are 14 residues in the CDR3. The CDR3 DNA follows: TGTGCCAGCAGTGAAGTTGGAGGGTACTACGAGCAGTACTTC. It encodes CASSEVGGYYEQYF.

This chain connects TRBV28 to TRBJ1-2; tentative D call: TRBD1 (5 bases). Germline V lookup: CDR1 MDHEN, CDR2 SYDVKM. Trimming took off 4 bases at V and 4 bases at J, with 13 bases between the two ends. The CDR3 contains 14 residues. The CDR3 is CASSSPMTVYGYTF. DNA of the CDR3: TGTGCCAGCAGTTCCCCGATGACAGTCTATGGCTACACCTTC.

This clonotype was counted a few times. The chain links TRBV27 to TRBJ1-4, with 7 bases aligning to TRBD1. V was pared by 6 bases and J by 4 bases, with 14 bases of the junction left unmatched. CDR1 and CDR2 from the germline V gene are MNHEY and SMNVEV (reference sequence). The CDR3 extends over 17 amino acids. The CDR3 DNA sequence: TGTGCCAGCAGCACTAGACAGGGCCAACTACTTAATGAAAAACTGTTTTTT. Translated: CASSTRQGQLLNEKLFF.

The chain combines TRBV18 with TRBJ2-4, with TRBD1 as a possible D gene (5 bases). The CDR3 totals 15 residues. Deletions cut 2 bases from V and 2 bases from J, with 10 bases between. Germline assignment: CDR1 KGHSH and CDR2 LQKENI. This CDR3 reads CASSPVRGTKNIQYF. The CDR3 coding sequence is TGTGCCAGCTCACCAGTAAGGGGTACCAAAAACATTCAGTACTTC.

V is TRBV28 and J is TRBJ2-7, with 9 bases lining up with TRBD2. CDR3 length: 15 residues. J gave up 7 bases and V 3 bases, and 10 bases lay outside the gene matches. From germline, CDR1 is MDHEN and CDR2 SYDVKM. CDR3 nucleotide sequence: TGTGCCAGCAGTTTTTTGAGCGGGGGGAGAGGGGAGCAGTACTTC. Its translation: CASSFLSGGRGEQYF.

The V call is TRBV9, the J call TRBJ2-1; 12 bases are a match to TRBD1. CDR1 is SGDLS, CDR2 YYNGEE, per germline. The trim removed 5 bases at V and 6 bases at J, leaving 9 bases unmatched. The CDR3 consists of 16 residues. The CDR3 DNA reads TGTGCCAGCAGGGCTACCGGGACAGGGGGCTTCAATGAGCAGTTCTTC. Translation: CASRATGTGGFNEQFF.

The J gene is TRBJ2-3, the V gene TRBV4-3, with 12 bases that match TRBD2. The V segment lost 0 bases and the J segment 6 bases; nucleotides outside the gene matches: 4. The CDR3 spans 16 residues. Germline CDR1 and CDR2: LGHNA and YSLEER. This CDR3 reads CASSQDEGTSGDTQYF. CDR3 in DNA: TGCGCCAGCAGCCAAGATGAAGGGACTAGCGGGGATACGCAGTATTTT.

This clonotype was seen more than once but under ten times. V and J are TRBV2 and TRBJ2-5; 7 nucleotides match TRBD1. Per germline, CDR1 SNHLY and CDR2 FYNNEI. This CDR3 region has 13 residues. Trimming removed 8 bases from V and 4 bases from J; junction bases left unmatched: 7. CDR3 residues: CASGGQEPETQYF. CDR3 nucleotide sequence: TGTGCCAGCGGAGGACAGGAGCCAGAGACCCAGTACTTC.

The chain links TRBV20-1 to TRBJ2-1; 8 nucleotides match TRBD2. The CDR3 runs to 17 residues. J lost 0 bases, V lost 3 bases, and 10 bases had no gene match. Germline V CDR1 and CDR2: DFQATT, SNEGSKA (reference sequence). The CDR3 region is CSASRGRGALSYNEQFF. The CDR3 DNA reads as TGCAGTGCTAGTCGAGGGCGGGGGGCCCTCTCCTACAATGAGCAGTTCTTC.

This chain links TRBV20-1 with TRBJ2-1; TRBD2 agrees at 9 bases. This CDR3 is 17 amino acids long. Trimming took 3 bases from V and 6 from J; bases not matched to a gene: 15. In germline, CDR1 is DFQATT, CDR2 SNEGSKA (reference sequence). This chain's CDR3 is CSARARRRAGGSNEQFF. The CDR3 DNA reads TGCAGTGCTAGGGCCCGCCGGCGAGCGGGGGGCTCCAATGAGCAGTTCTTC.

This clonotype came up a few times. This chain connects TRBV29-1 to TRBJ2-4; D is possibly TRBD2 (7 bases). Germline V gene sequence: CDR1 SQVTM, CDR2 ANQGSEA. Between the trimmed V and J ends, which lost 5 bases and 3 bases, there was a span of 17 bases. The CDR3 length is 15 residues. CDR3: CSVLGGAAYKNIQYF. The CDR3 DNA follows: TGCAGCGTTCTGGGGGGGGCCGCCTACAAAAACATTCAGTACTTC.

The chain carries TRBV6-1 and TRBJ1-2; D is undetermined. V was trimmed by 4 bases and J by 3 bases, leaving 9 bases between them. The CDR3 spans 13 residues. Germline lookup yields CDR1 MNHNS and CDR2 SASEGT. CDR3 residues: CASSVQQDYGYTF. The CDR3 DNA reads TGTGCCAGCAGTGTACAGCAGGACTATGGCTACACCTTC.

The chain has TRBV29-1 and TRBJ2-2; 7 bases match TRBD1. This CDR3 has 18 amino acids. Germline assignment: CDR1 SQVTM and CDR2 ANQGSEA. Trimming took 6 bases from V and 0 from J; bases not matched to a gene: 16. CDR3 bases: TGCAGCGTCGCCCCCCGCGCGTGGGACAGACCGAACACCGGGGAGCTGTTTTTT. Translation: CSVAPRAWDRPNTGELFF.

This clonotype has more than one count but fewer than ten. This sequence joins TRBV12-3 or TRBV12-4 and TRBJ2-7, with 11 bases lining up with TRBD1. V trimming: 6 bases; J trimming: 10 bases; junction bases outside the gene matches: 14. CDR3 length: 15 residues. The CDR3 region is CASSFRDRGARAQYF. Written as DNA, the CDR3 is TGTGCCAGCAGCTTCAGGGACAGGGGGGCGAGGGCCCAGTACTTC.

This sequence joins TRBV7-2 and TRBJ1-6, with D possibly matching TRBD1 (6 bases). There are 17 residues in the CDR3. V was cut by 3 bases and J by 3 bases, with 15 bases left in between. Germline lookup yields CDR1 SGHTA and CDR2 FQGNSA. Written as DNA, the CDR3 is TGTGCCAGCAGCTTTAATTCCGGGACAAACTATAATTCACCCCTCCACTTT. Amino acids: CASSFNSGTNYNSPLHF.

The rearrangement uses TRBV9 and TRBJ2-7, with 7 bases lining up with TRBD2. Germline-derived CDR1 and CDR2 are SGDLS and YYNGEE. Trimming cost V 5 bases and J 2 bases; bases outside gene matches: 10. This CDR3 is 15 amino acids long. Here the CDR3 DNA reads TGTGCCAGCAGTCCCGGCGCTAGCGGACCCTACGAGCAGTACTTC. Protein sequence: CASSPGASGPYEQYF.

The chain employs TRBV5-1 and TRBJ2-5; the D gene is possibly TRBD1 (5 bases). The J call may be in error: the DNA end matches TRBJ2-1 better. The CDR3 covers 14 residues. CDR1 SGHRS and CDR2 YFSETQ come from the germline V gene. CDR3 in DNA: TGCGCCAGCAGCTTCAGGGCGGACCAAGAGACCCAGTTCTTC. Its protein is CASSFRADQETQFF.